Here is one T cell receptor beta chain with its context. Its target is unknown. The data are from a study of cytomegalovirus exposure and HLA in healthy donors. Germline loops: CDR1 SGHRS, CDR2 YFSETQ. This CDR3 comprises 16 residues. Trimming cost V 0 bases and J 0 bases, with 12 bases left between them. Study observations and caveats: V- and J-gene trimming in TCR beta was tied to a missense DCLRE1C variant by an analysis performed later. Researchers catalogued over 150 TCR beta chains as cytomegalovirus-associated. Fewer N-insertions (relative to the approximately 670-donor mean) were reportedly seen in an Asian-associated ancestry cluster in a later analysis. For presence/absence analyses, sequencing depth was assumed to be roughly uniform across donors.

PCR employed 60 Vbeta and 13 Jbeta primers. Repertoires were generated with immunoSEQ multiplex PCR, while TCRdb's copy carries only in-frame clones and drops some. Here the sample spans roughly 220,000 clones, around 80% being singletons. Source material: PBMCs. The chain recombines TRBV5-1 with TRBJ1-1; unclear D gene. This TCR derives from a man aged 25 to 40 in good health and CMV-seronegative. The CDR3 DNA is TGCGCCAGCAGCTTGGTTTCGGGAACCATGAACACTGAAGCTTTCTTT. It specifies CASSLVSGTMNTEAFF.